The entry below gives a single T cell receptor beta chain sequence along with its context. Antigen unknown. This record comes from a study of vaccination and CD4 T cells after COVID-19. The germline V gene encodes CDR1 MDHEN and CDR2 SYDVKM. V was cut by 6 bases and J by 7 bases, with 21 bases left in between. This CDR3 has 15 amino acids. Cultured CD4+ T-cell DNA underwent Oncomine TCR Beta short-read sequencing. TCRdb ran MiXCR on the PCR reads and lists one entry per CDR3 protein. The repertoire holds approximately 26,000 distinct CDR3 sequences, with 40% to 50% as singletons. Regarding treatment: roughly ten-day PBMC culture with coronavirus spike peptide pools or control peptides (ViraFEST assay). Recorded positive PCR dates fall between March and December 2020, preceding US Alpha, Beta and Delta variants.

The source of this sequence is a human donor who had recovered from COVID-19. The J gene is TRBJ1-1, the V gene TRBV28, with a possible D match to TRBD1 (5 bases). Sequencing input: CD4+ T cells from blood, cultured in vitro. This chain's CDR3 is CASSYGARQASEAFF. The DNA of the CDR3 is TGTGCCAGCAGCTACGGGGCGCGCCAAGCCAGTGAAGCTTTCTTT.